Ten or more counts support the clone carrying this T cell receptor beta chain. What it recognizes is unknown. Trimming left V 7 bases short and J 1 base short, with 9 bases between. The CDR3 is 12 amino acids. Germline V gene lookup returns CDR1 SQVTM and CDR2 ANQGSEA. Primers used in a second PCR of roughly 6 to 11 cycles were a sample-barcoded 5' primer and a J-beta primer mix. TCRdb re-called the 5' RACE reads with MiXCR, one entry per CDR3 protein. The sample has hundreds of thousands of distinct CDR3 sequences; approximately 52% are singletons. Aged about 6 to 95, donors were systemically healthy Caucasians from Russia. Investigators took approximately 9.4 milliliters of peripheral blood from every donor. Isolation yielded PBMCs, at least 7 million per sample, in every case. The data stem from a study of blood T cells in healthy people across ages. Study-wide results and caveats: Higher diversity, along with more naive CD4+ cells, distinguished long-lived donors from aged donors.

This clonotype was obtained from a woman aged 80 or older in good health. The sample taken for sequencing was blood. The chain recombines TRBV29-1 with TRBJ2-3, with TRBD1 as a possible D gene (5 bases). For the CDR3, the DNA is TGCAGCGGCAGGGTCGGCACAGATACGCAGTATTTT. It is translated as CSGRVGTDTQYF.